What follows is one TCR beta chain and its context. Its matching antigen is unknown. The length of the CDR3 is 14 residues. Germline V CDR1 and CDR2: SGHRS, YFSETQ. Trimming shortened V by 1 base and J by 4 bases, and 11 bases separated the two germline ends. This table comes from immunoSEQ multiplex PCR, and its TCRdb copy is limited to in-frame clones, with some not included. Among under 1,100,000 clones, 65% to 80% were seen once, and the ten largest hold 1.4% to 1.5%. The record originates from a study of shared clonotypes between healthy human individuals. Study observations and caveats: Clonotype sharing among donors, it was expected, would be affected by sequencing depth.

Source material: memory CD4+ T cells sorted from blood. Subset of the sample: CD45RA-negative fraction. This rearrangement joins TRBV5-1 to TRBJ1-1, with unresolved D. This clonotype was obtained from a man aged 18-30 years in good health. CDR3 residues: CASSLNFGVTEAFF. The CDR3 region has the DNA TGCGCCAGCAGCTTGAATTTCGGGGTCACTGAAGCTTTCTTT.